The 18 T cell receptor beta chains below all came from one sample that was sequenced in a study of shared clonotypes between healthy human individuals. TCRdb's copy holds only in-frame clones and misses some; the assay was immunoSEQ multiplex PCR. The sample gives approximately 500,000 clones, less than 96% of which show up once; under 0.06% is in the top ten. Specimen: naive CD4+ T cells sorted from blood. The subset here: CD45RA+ positively selected. The source is a woman aged 25-40 years in good health.

The CDR3 DNA reads as TGCGCCAGCAGCTCTGGGCAGGCCCAAGAGACCCAGTACTTC. Its translation: CASSSGQAQETQYF. The chain couples TRBV5-1 to TRBJ2-5; D remains unclear. With 3 bases removed from V and 1 base from J, the gap between germline ends came to 10 bases. Germline values: CDR1 SGHRS, CDR2 YFSETQ. The length of the CDR3 is 14 residues.

This clone was detected a few times. V is TRBV11-3 and J is TRBJ2-1; weak D call: TRBD2 (5 bases). Germline values: CDR1 SGHNT, CDR2 YENEEA. This CDR3 is 15 amino acids long. Trimming removed 3 bases from V and 0 bases from J, with 9 bases in between. CDR3 nucleotide sequence: TGTGCCAGCAGCTTCACAGCGGTCTCCTACAATGAGCAGTTCTTC. This sequence encodes CASSFTAVSYNEQFF.

This clone was detected once. This chain connects TRBV11-2 to TRBJ1-1; D gene unclear. CDR3 length equals 13 residues. Germline assignment: CDR1 SGHAT and CDR2 FQNNGV. Trimming removed 5 bases from V and 1 base from J, with 8 bases in between. The CDR3: CASSIRQNTEAFF. CDR3 nucleotide sequence: TGTGCCAGCAGCATCAGACAGAACACTGAAGCTTTCTTT. The variable domain in full, with the rest retrieved from reference TRBV11-2 and TRBJ1-1, is EAGVAQSPRYKIIEKRQSVAFWCNPISGHATLYWYQQILGQGPKLLIQFQNNGVVDDSQLPKDRFSAERLKGVDSTLKIQPAKLEDSAVYLCASSIRQNTEAFFGQGTRLTVV.

V usage is TRBV28 and J usage is TRBJ1-4; D is perhaps TRBD1 (6 bases). In germline, CDR1 is MDHEN, CDR2 SYDVKM. The CDR3 runs to 14 residues. Between the trimmed V and J ends, which lost 6 bases and 11 bases, there was a span of 19 bases. The CDR3 protein is CASRAQGTKGKLFF. The CDR3 region has the DNA TGTGCCAGCAGGGCCCAGGGGACGAAAGGGAAACTGTTTTTT.

The genes are TRBV9 and TRBJ1-1, with a tentative D call TRBD1 (5 bases). Trimming stripped 4 bases from V and 1 base from J, with 14 bases between. The CDR3 runs 15 residues. Looked up from germline, CDR1 is SGDLS and CDR2 is YYNGEE. This CDR3 is CASSSRAGGNTEAFF. The CDR3 DNA reads TGTGCCAGCAGCTCCCGGGCGGGGGGGAACACTGAAGCTTTCTTT.

The rearrangement uses TRBV27 and TRBJ2-1; 10 bases are shared with TRBD2. This CDR3 comprises 15 residues. CDR1 and CDR2 (germline): MNHEY, SMNVEV (reference sequence). V lost 2 bases to trimming and J lost 6 bases; unmatched junction nucleotides: 4. The CDR3: CASSLRTSGLNEQFF. The CDR3 nucleotides are TGTGCCAGCAGTTTAAGGACTAGCGGACTCAATGAGCAGTTCTTC.

V gene TRBV19 combines with J gene TRBJ1-1; 7 bases align to TRBD1. V was clipped by 3 bases and J by 6 bases; unmatched bases: 10. Germline CDR1 LNHDA, CDR2 SQIVND (reference sequence). The CDR3 is 15 amino acids. CDR3 region: CASSISVDRVPEAFF. In nucleotides, the CDR3 is TGTGCCAGTAGTATTAGCGTCGACAGGGTGCCTGAAGCTTTCTTT.

The chain employs TRBV7-9 and TRBJ2-2; 10 bases are a match to TRBD2. The CDR3 contains 16 residues. Trimming at V came to 5 bases and at J to 3 bases, leaving 6 bases not matched to a gene. Germline CDR1 SEHNR, CDR2 FQNEAQ (reference sequence). CDR3 loop: CASSHRLAGHTGELFF. CDR3 DNA: TGTGCCAGCAGCCACCGACTAGCGGGTCACACCGGGGAGCTGTTTTTT. Supplemented by reference TRBV7-9 and TRBJ2-2, the full variable domain reads DTGVSQNPRHKITKRGQNVTFRCDPISEHNRLYWYRQTLGQGPEFLTYFQNEAQLEKSRLLSDRFSAERPKGSFSTLEIQRTEQGDSAMYLCASSHRLAGHTGELFFGEGSRLTVL.

The rearrangement joins TRBV5-1 to TRBJ1-1; no clear D. Trimming pared 0 bases from V and 4 bases from J, leaving 7 bases between. From germline, CDR1 is SGHRS and CDR2 YFSETQ. There are 13 residues in the CDR3. The CDR3 sequence is CASSLERATEAFF. The CDR3 DNA follows: TGCGCCAGCAGCTTGGAAAGGGCCACTGAAGCTTTCTTT.

The genes are TRBV6-6 and TRBJ2-5; 8 bases line up with TRBD1. The J call may be wrong; the DNA end is better matched by TRBJ2-7. The CDR3 covers 14 residues. Germline CDR1 MNHNY, CDR2 SVGAGI (reference sequence). CDR3 sequence: CASSPRQGHYEQYF. CDR3 nucleotide sequence: TGTGCCAGCAGTCCACGACAGGGGCACTACGAGCAGTACTTC.

The chain is built from TRBV6-5 and TRBJ2-1; 14 nucleotides agree with TRBD2. The trim removed 6 bases at V and 6 bases at J, leaving 4 bases unmatched. The CDR3 consists of 15 residues. CDR1 is MNHEY, CDR2 SVGAGI, per germline. The CDR3 bases are TGTGCCAGCAGCCTGGGACTAGCGGGAGTCAATGAGCAGTTCTTC. Its translation: CASSLGLAGVNEQFF.

This chain joins TRBV28 and TRBJ2-2; 12 bases match TRBD2. The CDR3 runs to 16 residues. V was clipped by 2 bases and J by 6 bases; unmatched bases: 4. CDR1 and CDR2 from the germline V gene are MDHEN and SYDVKM. The CDR3 here is CASSLVSSGRAGELFF. In DNA form, the CDR3 reads TGTGCCAGCAGTTTAGTTTCTAGCGGGAGGGCCGGGGAGCTGTTTTTT.

The V gene is TRBV30, the J gene TRBJ1-1; D gene uncertain. The CDR3 has 13 amino acids. Trimming shortened V by 3 bases and J by 11 bases, and 19 bases separated the two germline ends. Germline assignment: CDR1 GTSNPN and CDR2 SVGIG (reference sequence). The CDR3 DNA sequence: TGTGCCTGGAGAGTAGAGATGGCCGGAGGGGCTTTCTTT. This encodes CAWRVEMAGGAFF.

In DNA, the CDR3 is TGTGCCAGCAGCCTAAGGACTAGCGGGAGAGTAACCTACGAGCAGTACTTC. Its protein is CASSLRTSGRVTYEQYF. V gene TRBV13 combines with J gene TRBJ2-7, with 13 bases identical to TRBD2. The V segment lost 5 bases and the J segment 2 bases; nucleotides outside the gene matches: 9. The CDR3 length is 17 residues. Germline V CDR1 and CDR2: PRHDT, FYEKMQ (reference sequence).

V is TRBV4-1 and J is TRBJ2-3; 9 bases match TRBD2. This CDR3 region has 17 residues. With V trimmed by 0 bases and J by 4 bases, 8 bases remained unmatched. The V gene's germline CDR1 is MGHRA and CDR2 YSYEKL. The CDR3 DNA reads TGCGCCAGCAGCCAAGATCAGAGCGGGAGGTTGGCAGATACGCAGTATTTT. It encodes CASSQDQSGRLADTQYF.

V is TRBV9 and J is TRBJ1-2; weak D call: TRBD1 (5 bases). The CDR3 extends over 13 amino acids. Looked up from germline, CDR1 is SGDLS and CDR2 is YYNGEE. Between the trimmed V and J ends, which lost 7 bases and 1 base, there was a span of 11 bases. CDR3 in amino acids: CASGGRFNYGYTF. In DNA form, the CDR3 reads TGTGCCAGCGGGGGTCGGTTTAACTATGGCTACACCTTC.

This chain links TRBV7-8 with TRBJ1-5; D unclear. CDR1 SGHVS and CDR2 FQNEAQ come from the germline V gene. The CDR3 covers 13 residues. The V end was cut by 3 bases, the J end by 6 bases, with 9 bases between. The CDR3 region is CASSFSPGQPQHF. In DNA form, the CDR3 reads TGTGCCAGCAGCTTTTCCCCGGGTCAGCCCCAGCATTTT.

This clone was seen a single time. The gene calls are TRBV7-8 and TRBJ1-1; TRBD1 matches 9 bases. Per germline, CDR1 SGHVS and CDR2 FQNEAQ. This CDR3 region has 18 residues. Trimming took 5 bases from V and 4 from J; bases not matched to a gene: 17. The CDR3 here is CASSPTSVQGAGITEAFF. CDR3 coding DNA: TGTGCCAGCAGCCCCACGAGCGTACAGGGGGCAGGCATCACTGAAGCTTTCTTT.